Presented here are 10 T cell receptor beta chains from one specimen sequenced in a study of identical twins. Each CDR3 protein gets one entry after TCRdb re-called the 5' RACE reads with MiXCR. The profile shows some 500,000 distinct CDR3 sequences, approximately 15% of them singletons. The sample was also linked to a second study, of yellow fever vaccine responses in identical twins.

Sequenced sample: CD4+ T cells sorted from blood. All receptors derive from a woman aged 18-29 years in good health.

V and J are TRBV7-9 and TRBJ2-3; D is tentatively TRBD1 or TRBD2 (6 bases each). Looked up from germline, CDR1 is SEHNR and CDR2 is FQNEAQ (reference sequence). The CDR3 extends over 14 amino acids. V lost 4 bases and J 4 bases, leaving 12 bases between the germline ends. The CDR3 bases are TGTGCCAGCAGCTCGGGGGCCTACCCAGATACGCAGTATTTT. This gives the protein CASSSGAYPDTQYF.

This clonotype was seen repeatedly, ten times or more. The chain employs TRBV12-3 or TRBV12-4 and TRBJ2-3; D is perhaps TRBD2 (5 bases). The CDR3 sequence is 13 residues long. Between the trimmed V and J ends, which lost 7 bases and 5 bases, there was a span of 13 bases. CDR3 sequence: CASTQGGRDTQYF. CDR3 coding DNA: TGTGCCAGCACCCAAGGTGGGAGAGATACGCAGTATTTT.

This clonotype was counted between two and nine times. The CDR3 here is CASSITTGGIVTDTQYF. In nucleotides, the CDR3 is TGTGCCAGCAGCATAACAACAGGGGGCATTGTGACAGATACGCAGTATTTT. V gene TRBV14 combines with J gene TRBJ2-3, with TRBD1 matching over 9 bases. Trimming cost V 5 bases and J 3 bases; bases outside gene matches: 12. Per germline, CDR1 SGHDN and CDR2 FVKESK. The CDR3 consists of 17 residues.

The rearrangement uses TRBV20-1 and TRBJ2-3; D not certain. The germline V and J ends were trimmed by 2 bases and 6 bases, with 12 bases remaining between them. The CDR3 is 13 amino acids. In germline, CDR1 is DFQATT, CDR2 SNEGSKA (reference sequence). CDR3 residues: CSARLSKGDTQYF. CDR3 coding DNA: TGCAGTGCTAGACTATCCAAAGGGGATACGCAGTATTTT.

This clonotype appeared a few times. The chain links TRBV6-5 to TRBJ1-2; no clear D. V lost 2 bases and J 8 bases, leaving 21 bases between the germline ends. Per the germline V gene, CDR1 is MNHEY and CDR2 is SVGAGI. The CDR3 has 16 amino acids. The CDR3 DNA is TGTGCCAGCAGTTACACCGGTTTGGGCCCCCAAGCGGGCTACACCTTC. It encodes CASSYTGLGPQAGYTF.

This sequence joins TRBV18 and TRBJ2-3; 9 bases match TRBD2. CDR3 length: 16 residues. The V gene end was trimmed by 3 bases and the J gene end by 6 bases; junction bases not matched to a gene: 10. Per the germline V gene, CDR1 is KGHSH and CDR2 is LQKENI. The CDR3 DNA follows: TGTGCCAGCTCACCCTTAGCGGGGGTAGTTGCGGATACGCAGTATTTT. This encodes CASSPLAGVVADTQYF.

This clonotype was seen more than once but under ten times. J is TRBJ2-3 and V is TRBV27; TRBD2 agrees at 12 bases. V gave up 6 bases and J gave up 4 bases; unmatched junction bases: 8. The CDR3 consists of 16 residues. Germline assignment: CDR1 MNHEY and CDR2 SMNVEV (reference sequence). The CDR3 nucleotides are TGTGCCAGCAGCATGACTAGCGGGAGTGGATCAGATACGCAGTATTTT. It translates to CASSMTSGSGSDTQYF.

The sample holds a few counts of this clonotype. The CDR3 coding sequence is TGCAGTGCTGCTCGGACAGGGGAAGGCGAGCAGTACTTC. Its translation is CSAARTGEGEQYF. This chain joins TRBV20-1 and TRBJ2-7; 9 bases line up with TRBD1. The V gene end was trimmed by 5 bases and the J gene end by 6 bases; junction bases not matched to a gene: 8. Looked up from germline, CDR1 is DFQATT and CDR2 is SNEGSKA (reference sequence). The CDR3 runs 13 residues.

This clonotype was detected many times. The chain carries TRBV11-2 and TRBJ2-7; no reliable D call. The V and J ends lost 1 base and 0 bases respectively, with 7 bases between them. Germline V gene lookup returns CDR1 SGHAT and CDR2 FQNNGV. This CDR3 is 14 amino acids long. The CDR3 DNA reads as TGTGCCAGCAGCTTAGGGCCAGGCTCCTACGAGCAGTACTTC. This codes for CASSLGPGSYEQYF.

This clonotype was seen at least ten times. The V gene is TRBV3-1, the J gene TRBJ2-5; 7 bases are shared with TRBD1. V lost 2 bases and J lost 0; bases outside the gene matches: 9. The CDR3 runs to 17 residues. Germline V gives CDR1 LGHDT, CDR2 YNNKEL (reference sequence). The CDR3 sequence: CASSQLGTVTYQETQYF. The CDR3 DNA is TGTGCCAGCAGCCAACTTGGGACAGTGACGTACCAAGAGACCCAGTACTTC.